This T cell receptor beta chain is from a study of blood T cell repertoires in COVID-19. For the study at large: Sites in the United States, Italy and Spain provided acute and convalescent COVID-19 samples.

In the original processing: Cell counts per sample came from amplifying reference gene primers. Data came from immunoSEQ multiplex PCR; TCRdb stores just in-frame clones and leaves some out. V and J calls and clone size are as listed in that table; D and trimming were resolved from the DNA. The sample holds around 230,000 clones, approximately 87% seen once. From germline, CDR1 is KGHDR and CDR2 SFDVKD. V was trimmed by 4 bases and J by 7 bases, leaving 17 bases between them. The length of the CDR3 is 15 residues. The chain links TRBV24-1 to TRBJ2-3; TRBD2 might be the D (6 bases). The sequence came from a woman between 65 and 79 years old with active or convalescent COVID-19. The sequenced material came from peripheral blood. CDR3 in amino acids: CATSDSTSLAYTQYF. CDR3 DNA sequence: TGTGCCACCAGTGACAGCACTAGCCTCGCTTATACGCAGTATTTT.